This is a list of T cell receptor beta chains from one sample in a study of blood T cells in healthy people across ages. A single record per CDR3 protein comes from TCRdb applying MiXCR to the 5' RACE reads. The data hold around 900,000 distinct CDR3 sequences, with under 35% observed a single time. The sample comprised blood. Receptors originate from a woman of 80 years or more in good health. Both conserved end residues are part of each CDR3. A D gene is named only where the DNA matches it firmly. Where a row states a size, it is once, few, many or the class of an expanded clone; other rows omit it.

clone_size	v_call	j_call	d_call	cdr3_nt	cdr3_aa
-	TRBV14	TRBJ2-1	-	TGTGCCAGCAGCCATGGGGTTGAGCAGTTCTTC	CASSHGVEQFF
-	TRBV19	TRBJ1-2	TRBD1	TGTGCCAGTACCCCCAGGGGGTCTGATGGCTACACCTTC	CASTPRGSDGYTF
many	TRBV20-1	TRBJ2-1	TRBD1	TGCAGTGCTGAGGGACAGGGAGACAATGAGCAGTTCTTC	CSAEGQGDNEQFF
many	TRBV6-5	TRBJ2-7	TRBD1	TGTGCCAGCAGTTACAGGGGGCGCTCGGCCGAGCAGTACTTC	CASSYRGRSAEQYF
-	TRBV5-1	TRBJ2-1	TRBD1	TGCGCCAGCAGCTTGGGACAGGGAGTGTACCATGAGCAGTTCTTC	CASSLGQGVYHEQFF
-	TRBV5-1	TRBJ1-2	TRBD1	TGCGCCAGCAGCGGACAGGGTTACTATGGCTACACCTTC	CASSGQGYYGYTF
many	TRBV12-3/TRBV12-4	TRBJ2-3	-	TGTGCCTGTCGCACAGATACGCAGTATTTT	CACRTDTQYF
-	TRBV7-2	TRBJ1-2	-	TGTGCCAGCAGCTTCCGTTTTGATAGTGGCTACACCTTC	CASSFRFDSGYTF
few	TRBV29-1	TRBJ1-1	TRBD1	TGCAGCGTGGTGCTTGGACAGGGAGGTGAAGCTTTCTTT	CSVVLGQGGEAFF
few	TRBV29-1	TRBJ1-5	-	TGCAGCGTTTGGCTCAGGGAGAGGAGCAATCAGCCCCAGCATTTT	CSVWLRERSNQPQHF
many	TRBV12-3/TRBV12-4	TRBJ2-4	-	TGTGCCAGCAGCCCGGGGACTAACATTCAGTACTTC	CASSPGTNIQYF
-	TRBV30	TRBJ1-2	TRBD1	TGTGCCTGGGGGCCATCGACAGGGATCTATGGCTACACCTTC	CAWGPSTGIYGYTF
-	TRBV5-4	TRBJ1-4	-	TGTGCCAGCAGCTTGGGGACCCTAGGAGGAAAACTGTTTTTT	CASSLGTLGGKLFF
many	TRBV7-2	TRBJ2-7	-	TGTGCCAGCAGCTTAAGGGGTGTTGGGGGTAACTACGAGCAGTACTTC	CASSLRGVGGNYEQYF
few	TRBV4-3	TRBJ1-1	-	TGCGCCAGCAGCCAAGATTGGGAGAGATGGGTCATGAACACTGAAGCTTTCTTT	CASSQDWERWVMNTEAFF
many	TRBV14	TRBJ2-1	TRBD1	TGTGCCAGCAGCCAGAATTGGGGACAGGTATACAATGAGCAGTTCTTC	CASSQNWGQVYNEQFF
once	TRBV7-3	TRBJ2-6	TRBD1	TGTGCCAGCAGCTTAACTGGGACAGGGACTGGGGCCAACGTCCTGACTTTC	CASSLTGTGTGANVLTF